The rows below give T cell receptor beta chains drawn from one sample of a study of OX40 agonist ivuxolimab in advanced cancers. Libraries were prepared by immunoSEQ multiplex PCR; TCRdb keeps only in-frame clonotypes and omits some of them. The data show fewer than 80,000 clones, approximately 87% seen once. The sequencing here drew on CD4+ or CD8+ T cells sorted from blood, taken in a trial of the OX40 agonist ivuxolimab. Source of these receptors: an adult with an advanced solid tumor such as melanoma, head and neck, liver or kidney cancer. Both conserved end residues are part of each CDR3. Each record gives: J gene, clone size, D gene, V gene, CDR3 DNA, CDR3 protein. The D gene is left open where the match is weak. Only some rows state a clone size, as once, few, many or a class for expanded clones.

J: TRBJ2-1
size: -
D: TRBD2
V: TRBV14
DNA: TGTGCCAGCAGTACGACTAGCGGGGGGGGATTTAGCTCCTACAATGAGCAGTTCTTC
CDR3: CASSTTSGGGFSSYNEQFF

J: TRBJ2-6
size: -
D: -
V: TRBV18
DNA: TGTGCCAGCTCACCAACACCTTCTGGGGCCAACGTCCTGACTTTC
CDR3: CASSPTPSGANVLTF

J: TRBJ2-4
size: -
D: -
V: TRBV19
DNA: TGTGCCAGTATGGACACTCCTCGTGGGGCCAAAAACATTCAGTACTTC
CDR3: CASMDTPRGAKNIQYF

J: TRBJ2-2
size: -
D: TRBD1
V: TRBV7-9
DNA: TGTGCCAGCAGCTCTAGTTGGACAGGGGAGAACACCGGGGAGCTGTTTTTT
CDR3: CASSSSWTGENTGELFF

J: TRBJ2-2
size: once
D: -
V: TRBV30
DNA: TGTGCCTGGAGTGACTTCACCGGGGAGCTGTTTTTT
CDR3: CAWSDFTGELFF

J: TRBJ1-3
size: -
D: -
V: TRBV5-5
DNA: TGTGCCAGCAGCTTGGGTGGGAACACTGGAAACACCATATATTTT
CDR3: CASSLGGNTGNTIYF

J: TRBJ2-1
size: -
D: -
V: TRBV11-2
DNA: TGTGCCAGCAGCTTAGGAGGGGGGATTGAGGTATTCTTC
CDR3: CASSLGGGIEVFF

J: TRBJ2-5
size: -
D: TRBD2
V: TRBV10-3
DNA: TGTGCCATCAGTGAAGGAGCGGGGGGGCCGGAAGAGACCCAGTACTTC
CDR3: CAISEGAGGPEETQYF

J: TRBJ2-1
size: -
D: TRBD2
V: TRBV7-8
DNA: TGTGCCAGCAGCTTCACTAGCGGATACAATGAGCAGTTCTTC
CDR3: CASSFTSGYNEQFF

J: TRBJ2-3
size: -
D: -
V: TRBV2
DNA: TGTGCCAAGGGGTGGGATACGCAGTATTTT
CDR3: CAKGWDTQYF

J: TRBJ2-7
size: -
D: TRBD1
V: TRBV5-1
DNA: TGCGCCAGCAGCTCTTGGACAGGGAGCTACGAGCAGTACTTC
CDR3: CASSSWTGSYEQYF

J: TRBJ1-1
size: few
D: TRBD1
V: TRBV6-5
DNA: TGTGCCAGCAGTTACACTCTACAACAGGGGGCAAGGGAAGCTTTCTTT
CDR3: CASSYTLQQGAREAFF

J: TRBJ1-5
size: -
D: -
V: TRBV2
DNA: TGTGCCAGCAGTGAGTTGGCGCGCAATCAGCCCCAGCATTTT
CDR3: CASSELARNQPQHF

J: TRBJ2-2
size: -
D: TRBD2
V: TRBV29-1
DNA: TGCAGCGTTGAACTAGCGGGAGGTCACACCGGGGAGCTGTTTTTT
CDR3: CSVELAGGHTGELFF